This T cell receptor (beta chain) stems from a study of vaccination and CD4 T cells after COVID-19 (dated by TCRdb to the early 2020s). Notes on the research overall: Every convalescent patient had a positive nasal swab PCR test for SARS-CoV-2, with mild disease in 9 or 10 patients and severe disease in one. Six males and four females were included in the convalescent cohort, with two Hispanic individuals, seven Caucasians, two Asians and one multiracial person represented. Participants got two doses of the Pfizer-BioNTech BNT162b2 vaccine (n=8) or two doses of the Moderna mRNA-1273 vaccine (n=2). Post-COVID blood samples from convalescent patients were collected a median of around 100 days after diagnosis, with a range of 35 to 161 days. Post-vaccine blood samples were obtained a median of around 74 days after the second vaccine dose, with a range of about 12 to 241 days. A few convalescent patients were sampled both early after vaccination (day 14) and late after vaccination (days 161 to 241). In ten to eleven COVID-19 convalescent patients and a handful of infection-naive healthy vaccine recipients, the spike-specific CD4+ TCR repertoire before mRNA vaccination was compared with the repertoire after mRNA vaccination.

The receptor library was made with PCR. Sequencing relied on an Illumina iSeq 100. The original pipeline was this. Non-productive sequences were removed, and CDR3s not starting with C, not ending with F or W, or shorter than 7 amino acids were discarded. Levenshtein distances (stringdist) and unrooted phylogenetic trees (ape) in R version 3.6.1 were used to assess CDR3 homology. TCRdb passed the public sequencing reads through fastp at Q25 and MiXCR, retaining productive beta sequences. Rows are unified per CDR3 protein, each entry keeping the most common DNA and genes. The V and J calls reflect TCRdb's pipeline rather than the authors' work. The sample table holds around 37,000 distinct CDR3 sequences, of which around 33% were seen once. Of the sample, 5% to 6.5% is held by the ten largest clones. Explained via the paper, the time point label denotes: late sampling 161 to 241 days after vaccination in three convalescent patients. The positive SARS-CoV-2 PCR tests of the convalescent patients were dated from March to December 2020, before the Alpha, Beta and Delta variants emerged in the United States. Ficoll-Paque Plus gradient centrifugation was used to isolate PBMCs from whole blood, and the isolated PBMCs were then either used fresh or cryopreserved at -140C.

From the cysteine through the phenylalanine, the CDR3 covers 14 amino acids. Here the CDR3 DNA is all that survives: 42 bases in frame from base 1. V is reduced by 4 bases and J by 5 bases, leaving a spacing of 14 bases between them. Overall results and qualifications from the work: Of the vaccine-specific clones found in convalescent patients, nearly all (304 of 307) were mono-reactive for SARS-CoV-2 spike instead of being cross-reactive with common cold coronaviruses. Among the post-vaccine SARS-CoV-2-reactive clones in convalescent patients, a median about 86% showed up only after vaccination, which suggests vaccine-specific priming. An increase in the median number of SARS-CoV-2-reactive clonotypes from approximately 21 after infection to roughly 38 after vaccination was observed, but the change was not found to be significant. Relatively few convalescent patients were included in the study, and early timepoints after natural infection were not analyzed.

On this clonotype itself: The antigen it recognizes is unknown. The input lacks base qualities; no much larger clone sits a single base away.

The TCR comes from a human donor who had recovered from COVID-19. This chain joins TRBV12-3 or TRBV12-4 to TRBJ2-5, with TRBD2 perhaps the D gene, on 6 matching bases. The sample in question was CD4+ T cells from blood, obtained about 7 months after SARS-CoV-2 vaccination. The nucleotides are TGTGCCAGCAGTTCCGTGACTAGTCGGGAGACCCAGTACTTC. It is translated as CASSSVTSRETQYF.